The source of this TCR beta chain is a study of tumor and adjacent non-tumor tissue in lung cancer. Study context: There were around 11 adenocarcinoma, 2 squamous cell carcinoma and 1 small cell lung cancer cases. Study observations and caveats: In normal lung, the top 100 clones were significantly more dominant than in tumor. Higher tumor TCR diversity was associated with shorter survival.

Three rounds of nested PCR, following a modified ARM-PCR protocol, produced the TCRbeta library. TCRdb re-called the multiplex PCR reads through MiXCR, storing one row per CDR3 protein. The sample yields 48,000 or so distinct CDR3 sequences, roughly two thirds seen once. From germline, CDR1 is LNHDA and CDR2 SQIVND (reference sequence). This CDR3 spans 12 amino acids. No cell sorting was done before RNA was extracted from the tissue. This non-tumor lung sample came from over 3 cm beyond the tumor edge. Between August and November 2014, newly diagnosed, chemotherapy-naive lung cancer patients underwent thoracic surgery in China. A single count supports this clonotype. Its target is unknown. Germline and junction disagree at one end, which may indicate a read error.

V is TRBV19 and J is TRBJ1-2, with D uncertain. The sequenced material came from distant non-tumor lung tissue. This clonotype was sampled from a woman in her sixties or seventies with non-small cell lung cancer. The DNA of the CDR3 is TGTGCCAATAGTACAACGAACTATGGCTACACCTTC. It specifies CANSTTNYGYTF.